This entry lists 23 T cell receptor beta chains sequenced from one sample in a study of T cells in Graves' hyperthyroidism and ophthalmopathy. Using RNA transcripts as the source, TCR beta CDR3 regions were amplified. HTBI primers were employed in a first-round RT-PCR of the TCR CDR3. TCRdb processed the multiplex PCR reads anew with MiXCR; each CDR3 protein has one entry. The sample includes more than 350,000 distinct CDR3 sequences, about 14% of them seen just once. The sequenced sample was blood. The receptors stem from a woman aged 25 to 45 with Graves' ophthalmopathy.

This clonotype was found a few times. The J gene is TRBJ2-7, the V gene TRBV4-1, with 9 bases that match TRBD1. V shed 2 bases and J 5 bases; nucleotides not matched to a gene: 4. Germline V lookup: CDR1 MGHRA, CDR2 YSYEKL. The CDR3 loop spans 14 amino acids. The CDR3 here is CASSQWTGEDEQYF. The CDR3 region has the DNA TGCGCCAGCAGCCAATGGACAGGGGAGGACGAGCAGTACTTC.

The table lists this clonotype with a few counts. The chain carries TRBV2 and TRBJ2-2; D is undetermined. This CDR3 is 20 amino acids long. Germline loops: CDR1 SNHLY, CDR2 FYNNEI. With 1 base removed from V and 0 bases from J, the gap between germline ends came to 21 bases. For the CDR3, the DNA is TGTGCCAGCAGTGAAGAATTACCACCAATTAGAAATTCGAACACCGGGGAGCTGTTTTTT. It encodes CASSEELPPIRNSNTGELFF.

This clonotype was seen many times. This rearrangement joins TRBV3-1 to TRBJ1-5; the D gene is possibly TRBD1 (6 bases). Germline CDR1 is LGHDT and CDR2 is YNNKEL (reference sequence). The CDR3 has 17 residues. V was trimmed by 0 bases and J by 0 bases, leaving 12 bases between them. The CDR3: CASSQDRPGDSNQPQHF. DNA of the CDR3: TGTGCCAGCAGCCAAGATCGGCCAGGGGATAGCAATCAGCCCCAGCATTTT.

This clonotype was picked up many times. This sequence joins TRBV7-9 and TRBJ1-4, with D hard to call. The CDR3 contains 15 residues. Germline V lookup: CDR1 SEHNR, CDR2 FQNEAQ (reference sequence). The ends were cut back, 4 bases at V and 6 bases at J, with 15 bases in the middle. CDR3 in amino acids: CASSSRDEVHEKLFF. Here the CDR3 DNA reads TGTGCCAGCAGCTCCCGGGATGAGGTACATGAAAAACTGTTTTTT. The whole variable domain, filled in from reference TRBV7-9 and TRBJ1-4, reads DTGVSQNPRHKITKRGQNVTFRCDPISEHNRLYWYRQTLGQGPEFLTYFQNEAQLEKSRLLSDRFSAERPKGSFSTLEIQRTEQGDSAMYLCASSSRDEVHEKLFFGSGTQLSVL.

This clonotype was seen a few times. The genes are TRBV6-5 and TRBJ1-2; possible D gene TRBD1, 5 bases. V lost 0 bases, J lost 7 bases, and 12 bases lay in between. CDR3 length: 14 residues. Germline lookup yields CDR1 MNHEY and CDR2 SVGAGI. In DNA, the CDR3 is TGTGCCAGCAGTTACTCGAACAGGCCCGGTGGCTACACCTTC. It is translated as CASSYSNRPGGYTF.

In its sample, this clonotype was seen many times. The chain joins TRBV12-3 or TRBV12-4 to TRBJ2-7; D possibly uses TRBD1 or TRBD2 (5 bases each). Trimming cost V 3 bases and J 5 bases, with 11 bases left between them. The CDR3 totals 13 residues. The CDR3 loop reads CASSLGVRDEQYF. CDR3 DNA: TGTGCCAGCAGTTTGGGGGTCCGCGACGAGCAGTACTTC.

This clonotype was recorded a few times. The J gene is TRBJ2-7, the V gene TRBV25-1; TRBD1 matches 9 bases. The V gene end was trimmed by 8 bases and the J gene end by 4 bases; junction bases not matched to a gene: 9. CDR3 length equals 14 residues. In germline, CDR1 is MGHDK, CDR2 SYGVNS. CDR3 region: CASLPGQGNYEQYF. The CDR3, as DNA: TGTGCCAGCCTTCCGGGACAGGGCAATTACGAGCAGTACTTC.

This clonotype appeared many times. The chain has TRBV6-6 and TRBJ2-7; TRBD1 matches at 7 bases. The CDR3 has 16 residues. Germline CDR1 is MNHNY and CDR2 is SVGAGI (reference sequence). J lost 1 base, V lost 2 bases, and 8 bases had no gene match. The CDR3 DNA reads TGTGCCAGCAGTTACGCGATGACAGGGAGATCCTACGAGCAGTACTTC. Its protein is CASSYAMTGRSYEQYF.

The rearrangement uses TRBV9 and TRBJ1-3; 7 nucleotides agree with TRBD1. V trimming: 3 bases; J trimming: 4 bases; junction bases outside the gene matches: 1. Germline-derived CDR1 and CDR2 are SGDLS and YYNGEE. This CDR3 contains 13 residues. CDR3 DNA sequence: TGTGCCAGCAGCGCGGGACAGGGAAACACCATATATTTT. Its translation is CASSAGQGNTIYF.

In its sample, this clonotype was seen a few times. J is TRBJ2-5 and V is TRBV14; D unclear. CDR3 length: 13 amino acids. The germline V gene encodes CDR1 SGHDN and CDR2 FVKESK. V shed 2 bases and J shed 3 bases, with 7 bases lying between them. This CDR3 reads CASSQFRKETQYF. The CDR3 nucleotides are TGTGCCAGCAGCCAATTCAGAAAAGAGACCCAGTACTTC.

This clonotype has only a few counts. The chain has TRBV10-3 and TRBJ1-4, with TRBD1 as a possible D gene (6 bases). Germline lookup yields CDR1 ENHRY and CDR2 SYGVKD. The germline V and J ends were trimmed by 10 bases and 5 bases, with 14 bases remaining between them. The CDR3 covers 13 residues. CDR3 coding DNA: TGTGCCACTCGACAGGCCCAAAATGAAAAACTGTTTTTT. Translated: CATRQAQNEKLFF.

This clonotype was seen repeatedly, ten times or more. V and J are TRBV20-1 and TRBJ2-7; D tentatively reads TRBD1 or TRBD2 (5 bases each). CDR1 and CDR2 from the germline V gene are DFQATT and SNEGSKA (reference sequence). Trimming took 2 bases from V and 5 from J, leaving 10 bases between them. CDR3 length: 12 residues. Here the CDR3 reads CSARPRDDEQYF. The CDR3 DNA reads TGCAGTGCTAGACCCAGGGACGACGAGCAGTACTTC.

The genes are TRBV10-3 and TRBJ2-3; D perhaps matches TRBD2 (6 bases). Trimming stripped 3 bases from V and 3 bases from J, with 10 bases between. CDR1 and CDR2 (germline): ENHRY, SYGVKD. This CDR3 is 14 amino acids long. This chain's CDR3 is CAISEVGGTDTQYF. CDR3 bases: TGTGCCATCAGTGAAGTCGGGGGAACAGATACGCAGTATTTT.

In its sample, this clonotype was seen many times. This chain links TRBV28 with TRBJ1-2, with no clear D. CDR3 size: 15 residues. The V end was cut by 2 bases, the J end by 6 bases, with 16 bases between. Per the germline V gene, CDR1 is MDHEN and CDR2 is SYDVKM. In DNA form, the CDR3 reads TGTGCCAGCAGTTTAGGGAGCTACACACTGAATGGCTACACCTTC. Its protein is CASSLGSYTLNGYTF.

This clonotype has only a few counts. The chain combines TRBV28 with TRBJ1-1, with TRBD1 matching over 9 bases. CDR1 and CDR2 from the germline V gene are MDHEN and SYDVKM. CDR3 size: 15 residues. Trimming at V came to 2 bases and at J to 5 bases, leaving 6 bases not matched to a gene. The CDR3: CASSLEQGARTEAFF. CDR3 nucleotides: TGTGCCAGCAGTTTAGAACAGGGGGCGCGGACTGAAGCTTTCTTT. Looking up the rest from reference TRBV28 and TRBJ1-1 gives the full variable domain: DVKVTQSSRYLVKRTGEKVFLECVQDMDHENMFWYRQDPGLGLRLIYFSYDVKMKEKGDIPEGYSVSREKKERFSLILESASTNQTSMYLCASSLEQGARTEAFFGQGTRLTVV.

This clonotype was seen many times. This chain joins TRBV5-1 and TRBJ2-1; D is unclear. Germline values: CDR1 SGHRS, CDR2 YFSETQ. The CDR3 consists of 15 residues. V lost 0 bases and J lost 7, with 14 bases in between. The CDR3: CASSLVLGLGNEQFF. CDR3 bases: TGCGCCAGCAGCTTGGTGCTGGGCTTGGGGAATGAGCAGTTCTTC.

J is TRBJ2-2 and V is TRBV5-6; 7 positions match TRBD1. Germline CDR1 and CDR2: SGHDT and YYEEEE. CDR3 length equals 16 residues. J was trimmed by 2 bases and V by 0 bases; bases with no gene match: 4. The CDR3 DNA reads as TGTGCCAGCAGCTTGGAAGGGGGCGTTAACACCGGGGAGCTGTTTTTT. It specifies CASSLEGGVNTGELFF.

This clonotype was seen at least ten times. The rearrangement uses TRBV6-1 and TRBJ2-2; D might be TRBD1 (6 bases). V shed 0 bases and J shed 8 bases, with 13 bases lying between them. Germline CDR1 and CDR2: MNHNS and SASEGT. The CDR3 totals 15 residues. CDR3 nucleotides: TGTGCCAGCAGTGAAGCCCTATACAGGGATGGGGAGCTGTTTTTT. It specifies CASSEALYRDGELFF.

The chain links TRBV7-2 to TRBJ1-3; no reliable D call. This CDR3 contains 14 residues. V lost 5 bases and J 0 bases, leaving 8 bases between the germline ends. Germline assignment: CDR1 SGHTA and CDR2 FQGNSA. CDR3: CASSPVSSGNTIYF. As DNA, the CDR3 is TGTGCCAGCAGCCCAGTGAGCTCTGGAAACACCATATATTTT.

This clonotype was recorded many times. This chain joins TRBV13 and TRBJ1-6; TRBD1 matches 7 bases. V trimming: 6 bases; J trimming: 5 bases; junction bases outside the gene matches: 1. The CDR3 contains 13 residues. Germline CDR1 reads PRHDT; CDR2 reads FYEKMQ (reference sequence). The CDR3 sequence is CASSDRDNSPLHF. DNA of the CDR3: TGTGCCAGCAGTGACAGGGATAATTCACCCCTCCACTTT.

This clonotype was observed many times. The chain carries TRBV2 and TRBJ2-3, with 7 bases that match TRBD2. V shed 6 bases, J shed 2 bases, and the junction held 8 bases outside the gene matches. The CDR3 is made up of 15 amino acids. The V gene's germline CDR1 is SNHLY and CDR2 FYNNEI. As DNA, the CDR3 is TGTGCCAGCAGGGAAAGCGGGGCTATCACAGATACGCAGTATTTT. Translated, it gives CASRESGAITDTQYF.

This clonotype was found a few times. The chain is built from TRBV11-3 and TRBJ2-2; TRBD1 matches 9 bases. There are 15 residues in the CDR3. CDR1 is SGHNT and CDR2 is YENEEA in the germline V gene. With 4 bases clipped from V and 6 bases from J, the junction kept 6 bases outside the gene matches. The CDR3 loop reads CASSSGQGKAGELFF. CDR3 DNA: TGTGCCAGCAGCTCGGGACAGGGAAAGGCCGGGGAGCTGTTTTTT.

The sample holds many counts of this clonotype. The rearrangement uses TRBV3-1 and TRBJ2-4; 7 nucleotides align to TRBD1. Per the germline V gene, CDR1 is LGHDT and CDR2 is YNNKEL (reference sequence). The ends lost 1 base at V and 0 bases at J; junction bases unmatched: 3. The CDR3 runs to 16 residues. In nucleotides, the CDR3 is TGTGCCAGCAGCCAAGTCTCAGGGGGAGCCAAAAACATTCAGTACTTC. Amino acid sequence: CASSQVSGGAKNIQYF.